The entry below describes one TCR beta chain. Its target is unknown. The CDR3 has 16 residues. Unmatched junction bases numbered 6, after V lost 4 bases and J lost 1 base. Germline assignment: CDR1 MNHEY and CDR2 SVGAGI. The entry originates in a study of cytomegalovirus exposure and HLA in healthy donors. Whole-study context: Of the donors genotyped, approximately 400 in all, 81% fell in the Caucasian-associated ancestry cluster. Study-wide results and limits: Relative to equally common others, HLA-associated TCR beta chains showed greater clonal expansion in a later analysis. The authors listed around 150 TCR beta chains as cytomegalovirus-associated.

It was with 60 Vbeta and 13 Jbeta primers that the PCR ran. Sequencing was performed with immunoSEQ multiplex PCR; in TCRdb, only in-frame clones are kept and a portion is missing. The table shows under 110,000 clones, with roughly four fifths occurring only once. Sequencing was done on a sample of PBMCs. The chain couples TRBV6-5 to TRBJ2-5; TRBD2 matches at 10 bases. The source of this sequence is a man aged 45-65 years in good health and CMV-seronegative. CDR3 DNA sequence: TGTGCCAGCAGTTCCCTCGCTAGCGGGAGCCAAGAGACCCAGTACTTC. Translating it yields CASSSLASGSQETQYF.